This TCR beta chain was captured in a study of T cell repertoires in aging, cancer and after chemotherapy. A mixed TRB-A/B primer pool amplified rearranged TRB by multiplex touch-down PCR. TCRdb passed the multiplex PCR reads through MiXCR, listing each CDR3 protein once. The sample has 10,000 to 12,000 distinct CDR3 sequences; roughly 25% are singletons. Peripheral blood genomic DNA, not sorted cells or RNA, was the template. Notes on the study in general: Across the chemotherapy interval, each cancer cohort showed higher median generation probability, suggesting thymic rebound. Untreated cancer patients had significantly lower blood TCR diversity than age-matched healthy donors. These repertoire data do not allow conclusions about immunological memory after chemotherapy. Loss of evenness, beyond lost richness, contributed to age-related TCR diversity decline in cancer patients.

A word on this clonotype: Its antigen remains unknown.

Sequencing was carried out using blood. This TCR was sampled from a human donor in good health.

The CDR3 is CATFPLGRGRGYYGYTF. Written as DNA, the CDR3 is TGTGCCACCTTTCCCCTAGGCAGGGGGAGAGGTTACTATGGCTACACCTTC. J is TRBJ1-2 and V is TRBV28; 7 nucleotides agree with TRBD1. CDR3 length: 17 amino acids. V was pared by 10 bases and J by 3 bases, with 20 bases of the junction left unmatched. Germline lookup yields CDR1 MDHEN and CDR2 SYDVKM.